This is a list of T cell receptor beta chains from one sample in a study of control samples from healthy donors and cancer patients. The protocol was immunoSEQ multiplex PCR, while the TCRdb copy is restricted to in-frame clones and leaves out a portion. The table lists under 450,000 clones, 80% to 95% of them singletons. The sample comprised PBMCs. These receptor sequences come from a man aged 35 to 55 with head and neck cancer. Each CDR3 is given with its conserved first and last residue. Fields, in order: clone size, V gene, D gene, J gene, CDR3 protein, CDR3 DNA. The D gene is left open where the match is weak. Only part of the rows carry a size: once, few, many, or a class if the clone is expanded.

abundance: .
v_gene: TRBV13
d_gene: TRBD1
j_gene: TRBJ2-7
CDR3aa: CASSLRHGSGQGNYEQYF
CDR3nt: TGTGCCAGCAGCTTAAGGCACGGGAGCGGACAGGGCAACTACGAGCAGTACTTC

abundance: .
v_gene: TRBV9
d_gene: .
j_gene: TRBJ1-1
CDR3aa: CASSLDLRGTEAFF
CDR3nt: TGTGCCAGCAGCCTCGACCTCAGGGGCACTGAAGCTTTCTTT

abundance: .
v_gene: TRBV30
d_gene: .
j_gene: TRBJ1-1
CDR3aa: CAWKGGMNTEAFF
CDR3nt: TGTGCCTGGAAGGGGGGCATGAACACTGAAGCTTTCTTT

abundance: .
v_gene: TRBV4-1
d_gene: .
j_gene: TRBJ2-7
CDR3aa: CASSQDDSITYEQYF
CDR3nt: TGCGCCAGCAGCCAAGATGACAGCATCACCTACGAGCAGTACTTC

abundance: .
v_gene: TRBV9
d_gene: .
j_gene: TRBJ1-3
CDR3aa: CASSLSGNTIYF
CDR3nt: TGTGCCAGCAGCCTCTCCGGAAACACCATATATTTT

abundance: .
v_gene: TRBV3-1/TRBV3-2
d_gene: .
j_gene: TRBJ1-1
CDR3aa: CASKGVGSEAFF
CDR3nt: TGTGCCAGCAAAGGGGTTGGGTCTGAAGCTTTCTTT

abundance: .
v_gene: TRBV7-8
d_gene: .
j_gene: TRBJ2-3
CDR3aa: CASSFTGPGTDTQYF
CDR3nt: TGTGCCAGCAGCTTCACAGGGCCAGGGACAGATACGCAGTATTTT

abundance: once
v_gene: TRBV6-5
d_gene: .
j_gene: TRBJ2-5
CDR3aa: CASSRTTNQETQYF
CDR3nt: TGTGCCAGCAGTCGGACTACCAACCAAGAGACCCAGTACTTC

abundance: .
v_gene: TRBV27
d_gene: .
j_gene: TRBJ1-2
CDR3aa: CASSLQGSNYGYTF
CDR3nt: TGTGCCAGCAGTTTACAGGGGTCTAACTATGGCTACACCTTC

abundance: .
v_gene: TRBV7-9
d_gene: TRBD2
j_gene: TRBJ2-7
CDR3aa: CASSSVSGRYFEQYF
CDR3nt: TGTGCCAGCAGCTCTGTTAGCGGGAGATACTTCGAGCAGTACTTC

abundance: .
v_gene: TRBV2
d_gene: .
j_gene: TRBJ1-4
CDR3aa: CASSDGAEEKLFF
CDR3nt: TGTGCCAGCAGTGATGGGGCGGAAGAAAAACTGTTTTTT

abundance: once
v_gene: TRBV27
d_gene: .
j_gene: TRBJ2-6
CDR3aa: CASSLVPGSSGANVLTF
CDR3nt: TGTGCCAGCAGTTTAGTTCCAGGGAGCTCTGGGGCCAACGTCCTGACTTTC

abundance: .
v_gene: TRBV5-5
d_gene: .
j_gene: TRBJ2-7
CDR3aa: CASSLGPSGSGSYEQYF
CDR3nt: TGTGCCAGCAGCTTGGGCCCTTCCGGGAGTGGATCCTACGAGCAGTACTTC

abundance: .
v_gene: TRBV10-3
d_gene: .
j_gene: TRBJ2-7
CDR3aa: CAISPGLSYEQYF
CDR3nt: TGTGCCATCAGTCCCGGACTATCCTACGAGCAGTACTTC

abundance: .
v_gene: TRBV5-1
d_gene: TRBD2
j_gene: TRBJ2-5
CDR3aa: CASSFGPSGGSRPTQYF
CDR3nt: TGCGCCAGCAGCTTTGGTCCTAGCGGGGGGTCCCGGCCGACCCAGTACTTC

abundance: .
v_gene: TRBV6-6
d_gene: TRBD1
j_gene: TRBJ1-4
CDR3aa: CASTQFWTGEKLFF
CDR3nt: TGTGCCAGCACCCAATTTTGGACAGGAGAAAAACTGTTTTTT

abundance: once
v_gene: TRBV6-1
d_gene: .
j_gene: TRBJ1-5
CDR3aa: CASSEATGGNQPQHF
CDR3nt: TGTGCCAGCAGTGAAGCGACCGGTGGCAATCAGCCCCAGCATTTT

abundance: .
v_gene: TRBV19
d_gene: .
j_gene: TRBJ2-2
CDR3aa: CASTPWGDGTGELFF
CDR3nt: TGTGCCAGTACCCCCTGGGGGGACGGGACCGGGGAGCTGTTTTTT

abundance: .
v_gene: TRBV6-5
d_gene: TRBD1
j_gene: TRBJ2-1
CDR3aa: CASSQDRPYNEQFF
CDR3nt: TGTGCCAGCAGTCAGGACAGGCCGTACAATGAGCAGTTCTTC

abundance: .
v_gene: TRBV28
d_gene: .
j_gene: TRBJ1-2
CDR3aa: CASSTRTEANYGYTF
CDR3nt: TGTGCCAGCAGCACCCGGACTGAAGCTAACTATGGCTACACCTTC

abundance: few
v_gene: TRBV19
d_gene: .
j_gene: TRBJ1-5
CDR3aa: CASSWAVNQPQHF
CDR3nt: TGTGCCAGTAGTTGGGCAGTCAATCAGCCCCAGCATTTT

abundance: .
v_gene: TRBV5-1
d_gene: TRBD1
j_gene: TRBJ2-5
CDR3aa: CASSPRGQRFQETQYF
CDR3nt: TGCGCCAGCAGCCCAAGGGGACAGCGATTCCAAGAGACCCAGTACTTC

abundance: .
v_gene: TRBV9
d_gene: .
j_gene: TRBJ1-1
CDR3aa: CASSPEGVGTEAFF
CDR3nt: TGTGCCAGCAGCCCAGAGGGGGTTGGGACTGAAGCTTTCTTT

abundance: .
v_gene: TRBV2
d_gene: .
j_gene: TRBJ2-1
CDR3aa: CASSEAQGGVEQFF
CDR3nt: TGTGCCAGCAGTGAAGCGCAAGGCGGGGTTGAGCAGTTCTTC

abundance: .
v_gene: TRBV18
d_gene: .
j_gene: TRBJ1-4
CDR3aa: CASSPPSGPLGKLFF
CDR3nt: TGTGCCAGCTCACCACCGAGCGGGCCCCTAGGAAAACTGTTTTTT

abundance: .
v_gene: TRBV27
d_gene: .
j_gene: TRBJ2-4
CDR3aa: CASSFNPGRPNIQYF
CDR3nt: TGTGCCAGCAGTTTCAATCCGGGTCGACCTAACATTCAGTACTTC

abundance: .
v_gene: TRBV7-7
d_gene: .
j_gene: TRBJ1-4
CDR3aa: CASSLPAAGNEKLFF
CDR3nt: TGTGCTAGCAGCCTCCCGGCCGCGGGTAATGAAAAACTGTTTTTT

abundance: .
v_gene: TRBV29-1
d_gene: .
j_gene: TRBJ1-1
CDR3aa: CSVGHREEAFF
CDR3nt: TGCAGCGTGGGACACAGGGAAGAAGCTTTCTTT

abundance: .
v_gene: TRBV27
d_gene: .
j_gene: TRBJ2-3
CDR3aa: CASGDGDTQYF
CDR3nt: TGTGCCAGCGGCGACGGAGATACGCAGTATTTT

abundance: .
v_gene: TRBV7-9
d_gene: .
j_gene: TRBJ2-1
CDR3aa: CASSSAGRLGSYNEQFF
CDR3nt: TGTGCCAGCAGTTCCGCGGGGCGACTAGGCTCCTACAATGAGCAGTTCTTC

abundance: .
v_gene: TRBV11-2
d_gene: TRBD1
j_gene: TRBJ1-1
CDR3aa: CASSFGTGVLSTEAFF
CDR3nt: TGTGCCAGCAGCTTCGGGACAGGGGTACTCTCCACTGAAGCTTTCTTT

abundance: .
v_gene: TRBV6-5
d_gene: .
j_gene: TRBJ1-1
CDR3aa: CASSYEGTEAFF
CDR3nt: TGTGCCAGCAGTTACGAGGGGACTGAAGCTTTCTTT

abundance: .
v_gene: TRBV28
d_gene: .
j_gene: TRBJ1-1
CDR3aa: CASRWGLGTNTEAFF
CDR3nt: TGTGCCAGCAGATGGGGGTTGGGGACGAACACTGAAGCTTTCTTT

abundance: .
v_gene: TRBV21-1
d_gene: .
j_gene: TRBJ2-2
CDR3aa: CAPPASGVPNTGELFF
CDR3nt: TGTGCCCCCCCGGCTAGCGGGGTCCCCAACACCGGGGAGCTGTTTTTT

abundance: .
v_gene: TRBV10-3
d_gene: .
j_gene: TRBJ1-2
CDR3aa: CAISEGGGYTF
CDR3nt: TGTGCCATCAGTGAGGGGGGTGGCTACACCTTC

abundance: .
v_gene: TRBV13
d_gene: .
j_gene: TRBJ1-2
CDR3aa: CASSLGQYGYTF
CDR3nt: TGTGCCAGCAGCTTAGGGCAGTATGGCTACACCTTC

abundance: .
v_gene: TRBV7-3
d_gene: TRBD2
j_gene: TRBJ2-1
CDR3aa: CASSRGLAVRLGNEQFF
CDR3nt: TGTGCCAGCAGCCGGGGACTAGCTGTCCGACTTGGCAATGAGCAGTTCTTC

abundance: .
v_gene: TRBV28
d_gene: .
j_gene: TRBJ2-6
CDR3aa: CASFNSGGLGNVLTF
CDR3nt: TGTGCCAGCTTTAATAGTGGGGGTTTGGGCAACGTCCTGACTTTC

abundance: .
v_gene: TRBV9
d_gene: .
j_gene: TRBJ2-7
CDR3aa: CASSVDGRSYEQYF
CDR3nt: TGTGCCAGCAGCGTAGACGGCAGGTCCTACGAGCAGTACTTC

abundance: .
v_gene: TRBV7-2
d_gene: .
j_gene: TRBJ2-4
CDR3aa: CASSLAWDIAKNIQYF
CDR3nt: TGTGCCAGCAGCTTAGCTTGGGACATAGCCAAAAACATTCAGTACTTC

abundance: .
v_gene: TRBV19
d_gene: .
j_gene: TRBJ2-7
CDR3aa: CASSPRDGPYEQYF
CDR3nt: TGTGCCAGTAGTCCACGGGACGGACCCTACGAGCAGTACTTC

abundance: few
v_gene: TRBV18
d_gene: .
j_gene: TRBJ2-5
CDR3aa: CASSSGDQETQYF
CDR3nt: TGTGCCAGCTCATCAGGGGATCAAGAGACCCAGTACTTC

abundance: .
v_gene: TRBV6-5
d_gene: TRBD1
j_gene: TRBJ2-7
CDR3aa: CASTLNQGAFEQYF
CDR3nt: TGTGCCAGCACCCTCAACCAGGGGGCATTTGAGCAGTACTTC